The rows below give T cell receptor beta chains drawn from one sample of a study of identical twins. Each CDR3 protein is one row after TCRdb ran MiXCR on the 5' RACE reads. The repertoire holds about 690,000 distinct CDR3 sequences, with around 6% as singletons. The material sequenced was naive T cells sorted from blood. Receptor source: a young man in good health. The CDR3 runs from the conserved cysteine through the conserved F or W. A D gene is named only where the DNA matches it firmly. The size of a clone is reported for some rows only, either as once, few or many, or as a class for expanded clones.

>many|.|TRBV7-2|TRBJ2-7
TGTGCCAGCAGCTTGTGGGGGCCGGAGCAGTACTTC
CASSLWGPEQYF
>many|.|TRBV12-3/TRBV12-4|TRBJ2-1
TGTGCCAGCAGACACGGAACAGCATACAATGAGCAGTTCTTC
CASRHGTAYNEQFF
>many|.|TRBV7-8|TRBJ2-7
TGTGCCAGCAGGACCCGGGGGTCCTACGAGCAGTACTTC
CASRTRGSYEQYF
>.|.|TRBV10-3|TRBJ1-5
TGTGCCATCAGTGAGTCGATGCAGGGCGGCAATCAGCCCCAGCATTTT
CAISESMQGGNQPQHF
>.|TRBD1|TRBV7-3|TRBJ2-1
TGTGCCAGCAGCCCGACAGGGGCTGGTAGTGAGCAGTTCTTC
CASSPTGAGSEQFF
>.|TRBD2|TRBV18|TRBJ2-1
TGTGCCAGCTCACCACCGGGGACTAGCGGACAGTTCTTC
CASSPPGTSGQFF
>.|.|TRBV5-1|TRBJ2-5
TGCGCCAGCAGCATCGGGACCTTCCAAGAGACCCAGTACTTC
CASSIGTFQETQYF
>few|.|TRBV20-1|TRBJ1-4
TGCAGTGCTAGAGATCCCGGGGCCCCAACTAATGAAAAACTGTTTTTT
CSARDPGAPTNEKLFF
>many|TRBD2|TRBV5-6|TRBJ2-1
TGTGCCAGCAGCGACCCGACTAGCGGAATTAACAATGAGCAGTTCTTC
CASSDPTSGINNEQFF
>few|TRBD1|TRBV19|TRBJ2-5
TGTGCCAGTACTCGGGACAGGGAGGAGACCCAGTACTTC
CASTRDREETQYF
>.|.|TRBV7-9|TRBJ2-2
TGTGCCAGCAGCTTCGGGGTTACCGGGGAGCTGTTTTTT
CASSFGVTGELFF
>.|.|TRBV6-2/TRBV6-3|TRBJ2-3
TGTGCCAGCAGTTACTCGAGGAAGCAACCCACAGATACGCAGTATTTT
CASSYSRKQPTDTQYF
>.|.|TRBV6-1|TRBJ1-1
TGTGCCAGCAGAGATCAGGGCATGAACACTGAAGCTTTCTTT
CASRDQGMNTEAFF
>.|TRBD1|TRBV2|TRBJ2-7
TGTGCCAGCAGTGAAGTTGGACAGGGTTACGAGCAGTACTTC
CASSEVGQGYEQYF
>many|TRBD2|TRBV3-1|TRBJ2-5
TGTGCCAGCGCGGGAGATTCAGGTCCGGGTTGGACCCAGTACTTC
CASAGDSGPGWTQYF
>few|.|TRBV30|TRBJ2-4
TGTGCCTGGAGTGGAACGGGACAAGGCATTCAGTACTTC
CAWSGTGQGIQYF
>.|TRBD1|TRBV11-2|TRBJ2-5
TGTGTCAGCAGCTTGAGGGGACAGGGGGCGACCCAGTACTTC
CVSSLRGQGATQYF
>many|TRBD1|TRBV4-2|TRBJ1-4
TGTGCCAGCAGCCAAGGTCAGGGGGCATACGAAAAACTGTTTTTT
CASSQGQGAYEKLFF
>many|.|TRBV10-3|TRBJ2-5
TGTGCCATCAGTGATCCCGGCTACCAAGAGACCCAGTACTTC
CAISDPGYQETQYF
>.|.|TRBV7-8|TRBJ1-5
TGTGCCAGCAGCGGGATATTCCGGGACACCTGGGGGAGCAATCAGCCCCAGCATTTT
CASSGIFRDTWGSNQPQHF
>many|.|TRBV28|TRBJ2-1
TGTGCCAGCAGTCGCGCGGACTCCTACAATGAGCAGTTCTTC
CASSRADSYNEQFF
>.|.|TRBV7-2|TRBJ2-5
TGTGCCAGCAGCTCCCAACAGGGAACTCACCAAGAGACCCAGTACTTC
CASSSQQGTHQETQYF
>many|TRBD1|TRBV6-1|TRBJ1-2
TGTGCCAGCAGTTGGGACAGGGTGAGCTACACCTTC
CASSWDRVSYTF
>many|.|TRBV12-3/TRBV12-4|TRBJ2-7
TGTGCCAGCAGTTTCAGTCGCCCCTACGAGCAGTACTTC
CASSFSRPYEQYF
>many|TRBD2|TRBV30|TRBJ2-2
TGTGCCTGGAGGGGAGGGACCGGGGAGCTGTTTTTT
CAWRGGTGELFF
>.|.|TRBV14|TRBJ2-2
TGTGCCAGCAGCCCTAGGCAAAGACAGGACACCGGGGAGCTGTTTTTT
CASSPRQRQDTGELFF
>.|.|TRBV4-1|TRBJ2-2
TGCGCCAGCAGCCAAGTAGGGGGTGTGGGAACCGGGGAGCTGTTTTTT
CASSQVGGVGTGELFF